At least ten counts were recorded for the clone carrying this T cell receptor (beta chain). The antigen is not known. This sample was included in a study of T-cell reconstitution after alpha-beta-depleted transplantation in children. Study-wide results and caveats: The main origin of T-cell counts and diversity one year after transplant was newly produced T cells. The study reportedly traced alpha-beta T cells about two months after transplant to several hundred expanded graft clones.

For TCRbeta, the library was prepared with unique molecular identifiers. TCRdb redid the calling of the PCR reads with MiXCR, one entry per CDR3 protein. The sample records over 100,000 distinct CDR3 sequences, about 9.4% being singletons. There are 15 residues in the CDR3. V shed 5 bases and J 8 bases; nucleotides not matched to a gene: 10. The receptor was derived from a boy aged 2-9 years with acute lymphoblastic leukemia, due to receive a stem cell transplant. The chain joins TRBV12-3 or TRBV12-4 to TRBJ1-4; 8 nucleotides align to TRBD1. This specimen was PBMCs, taken before TCRalphabeta/CD19-depleted stem cell transplant. CDR3 amino acids: CASSPPSGGGEKLFF. Written as DNA, the CDR3 is TGTGCCAGCAGTCCCCCCTCAGGGGGCGGCGAAAAACTGTTTTTT.